This entry describes one TCR beta chain. This entry is derived from a study of blood T cell repertoires in COVID-19. With V trimmed by 1 base and J by 3 bases, 2 bases remained unmatched. The CDR3 sequence is 14 residues long. Germline V CDR1 and CDR2: LGHDT, YNNKEL (reference sequence). Sequenced by immunoSEQ multiplex PCR; TCRdb stores in-frame clones only, minus some. The repertoire holds some 140,000 clones, with approximately 80% as singletons. This receptor was obtained from a man between 60 and 70 years old who had recovered from COVID-19. Sequenced: peripheral blood. This chain connects TRBV3-1 (or the pseudogene TRBV3-2) to TRBJ2-7, with 8 bases identical to TRBD1. This CDR3 reads CASSQVQGDYEQYF. CDR3 DNA: TGTGCCAGCAGCCAAGTACAGGGGGACTACGAGCAGTACTTC.